The 28 T cell receptor beta chains reported below all come from one sample, sequenced in a study of blood T cells in healthy people across ages. Sample-barcoded 5' priming and a J-beta primer mix drove a second PCR of about 6 to 12 cycles. TCRdb re-called the 5' RACE reads through MiXCR, storing one row per CDR3 protein. The table has approximately 690,000 distinct CDR3 sequences, 40% to 50% seen once. Source material: blood. These TCRs come from a man of 80 years or more in good health.

The rearrangement uses TRBV27 and TRBJ2-7; D might be TRBD1 (5 bases). The germline V and J ends were trimmed by 8 bases and 2 bases, with 13 bases remaining between them. The CDR3 consists of 13 residues. Germline V CDR1 and CDR2: MNHEY, SMNVEV (reference sequence). The chain's CDR3 is CASRNQGTYEQYF. The CDR3 coding sequence is TGTGCCAGCCGAAATCAGGGAACCTACGAGCAGTACTTC.

The rearrangement uses TRBV7-9 and TRBJ2-3; 9 nucleotides match TRBD2. Germline V gene data show CDR1 as SEHNR and CDR2 as FQNEAQ (reference sequence). CDR3 length: 17 residues. Trimming took 2 bases from V and 0 from J; bases not matched to a gene: 6. Written as DNA, the CDR3 is TGTGCCAGCAGCTTACGGACTAGCGCTTCGAGCACAGATACGCAGTATTTT. Residues: CASSLRTSASSTDTQYF.

V gene TRBV5-1 combines with J gene TRBJ2-5, with a tentative D call TRBD1 (5 bases). Germline CDR1 reads SGHRS; CDR2 reads YFSETQ. The V end lost 3 bases, the J end lost 11 bases, and 26 bases lay between the germline ends. The CDR3 runs 16 residues. The CDR3 nucleotides are TGCGCCAGCAGCTCAACGGGTCCAGGGCTACAAAATGAGCAGTACTTC. Its protein is CASSSTGPGLQNEQYF.

Only one count was recorded for this clonotype. A junction boundary mismatches the germline segment, possibly from a read error. The chain recombines TRBV15 with TRBJ2-7; 9 bases fit TRBD1. CDR1 and CDR2 from the germline V gene are LNHNV and YYDKDF (reference sequence). The CDR3 has 15 residues. CDR3 coding DNA: TGTGCCACCAGCCGTACAGGGGGCAACCCCTACGGGCAGTACTTC. The encoded protein is CATSRTGGNPYGQYF.

The chain carries TRBV3-1 and TRBJ1-2; a weak D match, TRBD1 (6 bases). Between the trimmed V and J ends, which lost 1 base and 4 bases, there was a span of 10 bases. CDR1 is LGHDT and CDR2 is YNNKEL in the germline V gene (reference sequence). The CDR3 has 14 amino acids. The CDR3 here is CASSQVGGAYGYTF. CDR3 sequence (DNA): TGTGCCAGCAGCCAAGTTGGGGGGGCCTATGGCTACACCTTC.

This clonotype was counted a few times. V gene TRBV14 combines with J gene TRBJ2-1; D is possibly TRBD1 or TRBD2 (5 bases each). V gave up 1 base and J gave up 9 bases, with 10 bases separating them. Germline V CDR1 and CDR2: SGHDN, FVKESK. The CDR3 consists of 13 residues. The CDR3 loop reads CASSQVRDAEQFF. CDR3 bases: TGTGCCAGCAGCCAAGTGAGGGACGCTGAGCAGTTCTTC.

The V and J genes are TRBV15 and TRBJ1-3, with D maybe TRBD1 (5 bases). The CDR3 length is 15 residues. In germline, CDR1 is LNHNV, CDR2 YYDKDF (reference sequence). The germline V and J ends were trimmed by 0 bases and 2 bases, with 8 bases remaining between them. Here the CDR3 DNA reads TGTGCCACCAGCAGAGACAGGGAGCCTGGAAACACCATATATTTT. Its translation is CATSRDREPGNTIYF. Full variable domain (outside the CDR3, taken from reference TRBV15 and TRBJ1-3): DAMVIQNPRYQVTQFGKPVTLSCSQTLNHNVMYWYQQKSSQAPKLLFHYYDKDFNNEADTPDNFQSRRPNTSFCFLDIRSPGLGDTAMYLCATSRDREPGNTIYFGEGSWLTVV.

The chain carries TRBV20-1 and TRBJ1-2; tentative D call: TRBD1 (5 bases). Germline lookup yields CDR1 DFQATT and CDR2 SNEGSKA (reference sequence). Trimming left V 1 base short and J 2 bases short, with 17 bases between. This CDR3 contains 16 residues. The CDR3 DNA sequence: TGCAGTGCTAGAGGGGCCACGGGGGGAAGAAACTATGGCTACACCTTC. Translated: CSARGATGGRNYGYTF.

CDR3 DNA sequence: TGTGCCACCAGTGATCCCCCGTCCAACATTCAGTACTTC. Encoded protein: CATSDPPSNIQYF. The V and J genes are TRBV24-1 and TRBJ2-5; D is undetermined. The end of the DNA fits TRBJ2-4 better, so the J call may be wrong. In germline, CDR1 is KGHDR, CDR2 SFDVKD. The CDR3 has 13 residues.

This chain uses TRBV7-2 with TRBJ2-2; D perhaps matches TRBD1 (5 bases). Germline lookup yields CDR1 SGHTA and CDR2 FQGNSA. With 5 bases removed from V and 0 bases from J, the gap between germline ends came to 13 bases. The CDR3 covers 16 residues. In DNA form, the CDR3 reads TGTGCCAGCAGCCTAACAGGTCGACCGAACACCGGGGAGCTGTTTTTT. It yields the protein CASSLTGRPNTGELFF.

This chain links TRBV18 with TRBJ1-1; 11 bases are a match to TRBD1. The V gene end was trimmed by 6 bases and the J gene end by 3 bases; junction bases not matched to a gene: 12. Germline V gene lookup returns CDR1 KGHSH and CDR2 LQKENI. CDR3 length: 17 residues. Here the CDR3 reads CASSQTGPGQGDTEAFF. The CDR3 DNA sequence: TGTGCCAGCTCTCAAACCGGGCCGGGACAGGGGGACACTGAAGCTTTCTTT.

The V gene is TRBV7-2, the J gene TRBJ2-1; 7 bases align to TRBD2. There are 12 residues in the CDR3. Losses at the gene ends were 4 bases for V and 7 bases for J; bases not matched to a gene: 1. The germline CDR1 and CDR2 sequences are SGHTA and FQGNSA. Written as DNA, the CDR3 is TGTGCCAGCAGCTCACTAGCGAATGAGCAGTTCTTC. Its protein product is CASSSLANEQFF.

Details on this clonotype: It is likely a read error, because the conserved phenylalanine at the end of the CDR3 is missing. This chain links TRBV12-3 or TRBV12-4 with TRBJ2-3, with D perhaps TRBD2 (5 bases). V was shortened by 0 bases and J by 0 bases, with 7 bases between the two germline ends. This CDR3 contains 15 residues. The CDR3 nucleotides read TGTGCCAGCAGTTTAGCGGGAGTGAGCACAGATACGCAGTATTCT. It translates to CASSLAGVSTDTQYS.

This clonotype was seen a handful of times. The chain uses TRBV4-3 and TRBJ1-1; D gene ambiguous. V lost 0 bases and J 1 base, leaving 21 bases between the germline ends. The CDR3 sequence is 19 residues long. The germline V gene encodes CDR1 LGHNA and CDR2 YSLEER. CDR3 coding DNA: TGCGCCAGCAGCCAAGACCTTGAAGGAGGTAACTGGAGGAACACTGAAGCTTTCTTT. As protein: CASSQDLEGGNWRNTEAFF.

The genes are TRBV21-1 and TRBJ1-5. TRBV21-1 constitutes a pseudogene. The CDR3 sequence is 21 residues long. The CDR3 nucleotides are TGTGCCAGCCCCTCGGAGGGCAGGGAGACTCCAAAAGGGCTTTTCAATCAGCCCCAGCATTTT. Protein: CASPSEGRETPKGLFNQPQHF.

As concerns this clonotype: This could be a read error, since a much larger clone is one nucleotide away. The V and J genes are TRBV4-3 and TRBJ2-3; 9 bases are shared with TRBD1. V shed 6 bases and J 4 bases; nucleotides not matched to a gene: 8. Per germline, CDR1 LGHNA and CDR2 YSLEER. The CDR3 loop spans 15 amino acids. CDR3 region: CASRQGQGDADTQYF. CDR3 coding DNA: TGCGCCAGCAGACAGGGACAGGGAGACGCAGATACGCAGTATTTT.

This sequence joins TRBV20-1 and TRBJ1-6, with a weak D call TRBD1 (6 bases). The CDR3 totals 15 residues. The germline CDR1 and CDR2 sequences are DFQATT and SNEGSKA (reference sequence). Trimming removed 4 bases at V and 8 bases at J, with 18 bases between. CDR3 in DNA: TGCAGTGCTACCGCTAAGGGGGGCGGGTATTCACCCCTCCACTTT. Its protein is CSATAKGGGYSPLHF.

The rearrangement uses TRBV6-6 and TRBJ1-5, with TRBD1 matching over 10 bases. Germline-derived CDR1 and CDR2 are MNHNY and SVGAGI (reference sequence). V was clipped by 2 bases and J by 8 bases; unmatched bases: 6. CDR3 length: 15 residues. The CDR3 protein is CASSYQTGGAEPQHF. Here the CDR3 DNA reads TGTGCCAGCAGTTACCAGACAGGGGGCGCGGAGCCCCAGCATTTT.

CDR3 sequence reads: CASSARLAGSTDTQYF. CDR3 sequence (DNA): TGTGCCAGCAGCGCCAGACTAGCGGGGTCCACAGATACGCAGTATTTT. The V gene is TRBV7-6, the J gene TRBJ2-3; 11 positions match TRBD2. The CDR3 extends over 16 amino acids. The V segment lost 5 bases and the J segment 2 bases; nucleotides outside the gene matches: 6. Looked up from germline, CDR1 is SGHVS and CDR2 is FNYEAQ. Full variable domain (remainder filled in from reference TRBV7-6 and TRBJ2-3): GAGVSQSPRYKVTKRGQDVALRCDPISGHVSLYWYRQALGQGPEFLTYFNYEAQQDKSGLPNDRFSAERPEGSISTLTIQRTEQRDSAMYRCASSARLAGSTDTQYFGPGTRLTVL.

In this sample, this clonotype turned up a few times. The V and J genes are TRBV21-1 and TRBJ1-2; the DNA was not used to check the table's D call, TRBD1. TRBV21-1 is a pseudogene segment. The CDR3 is 14 amino acids. CDR3 protein: CASHRGTSDHGYTF. The CDR3 region has the DNA TGTGCCAGCCACAGGGGGACTAGTGATCATGGCTACACCTTC.

The CDR3 protein is CASSVRPGEQFF. The CDR3 DNA reads as TGTGCCAGCAGTGTACGACCCGGTGAGCAGTTCTTC. V and J are TRBV28 and TRBJ2-1, with D hard to call. The CDR3 spans 12 residues. Germline CDR1 and CDR2: MDHEN and SYDVKM. The V end lost 5 bases, the J end lost 9 bases, and 11 bases lay between the germline ends.

This clonotype was detected a few times. The chain uses TRBV27 and TRBJ2-1; 10 bases are shared with TRBD1. This CDR3 is built from 14 residues. Germline CDR1 and CDR2: MNHEY and SMNVEV (reference sequence). The V gene end was trimmed by 3 bases and the J gene end by 7 bases; junction bases not matched to a gene: 3. The CDR3 spells CASSLGQGWNEQFF. DNA for the CDR3: TGTGCCAGCAGTTTGGGACAGGGGTGGAATGAGCAGTTCTTC.

This chain links TRBV9 with TRBJ2-5, with 8 bases matching TRBD2. CDR3 length: 16 residues. Per germline, CDR1 SGDLS and CDR2 YYNGEE. The V and J ends lost 2 bases and 1 base, in that order; junction bases with no gene match: 7. CDR3 coding DNA: TGTGCCAGCAGCGTTGGCGGCGGGGGGCGCCAAGAGACCCAGTACTTC. This encodes CASSVGGGGRQETQYF.

The rearrangement uses TRBV20-1 and TRBJ2-5, with D possibly TRBD1 on 5 matching bases. Germline CDR1 DFQATT, CDR2 SNEGSKA (reference sequence). The CDR3 loop spans 15 amino acids. V lost 0 bases and J 1 base, leaving 12 bases between the germline ends. CDR3 coding DNA: TGCAGTGCTAGAGATCCAAAGGACACCCAAGAGACCCAGTACTTC. Its protein is CSARDPKDTQETQYF.

This clonotype was detected once. The chain is built from TRBV9 and TRBJ2-2; D might be TRBD2 (7 bases). V shed 3 bases and J shed 4 bases, with 16 bases lying between them. Germline values: CDR1 SGDLS, CDR2 YYNGEE. The CDR3 spans 16 residues. The CDR3 sequence: CASSAATGGVTGELFF. The CDR3 DNA sequence: TGTGCCAGCAGCGCGGCAACGGGGGGCGTCACCGGGGAGCTGTTTTTT.

This clonotype was recorded a few times. The rearrangement links TRBV3-1 to TRBJ1-1; D is ambiguous. The V and J ends lost 4 bases and 4 bases respectively, with 7 bases between them. Germline loops: CDR1 LGHDT, CDR2 YNNKEL (reference sequence). The CDR3 contains 12 residues. CDR3 residues: CASSRVGTEAFF. The CDR3 DNA reads as TGTGCCAGCAGCCGGGTCGGCACTGAAGCTTTCTTT.

The chain employs TRBV6-1 and TRBJ2-1; D is uncertain. This CDR3 has 12 amino acids. Germline V gene lookup returns CDR1 MNHNS and CDR2 SASEGT. V gave up 1 base and J gave up 13 bases, with 11 bases separating them. The CDR3 loop reads CASSEGRPIQFF. The CDR3 DNA is TGTGCCAGCAGTGAAGGCAGGCCAATACAGTTCTTC.

This chain uses TRBV30 with TRBJ2-3, with D perhaps TRBD1 (5 bases). The germline V gene has CDR1 GTSNPN and CDR2 SVGIG (reference sequence). Trimming removed 3 bases from V and 7 bases from J, with 17 bases in between. This CDR3 is built from 14 residues. This CDR3 reads CAWREKGAANTQYF. Here the CDR3 DNA reads TGTGCCTGGAGAGAGAAAGGGGCAGCTAATACGCAGTATTTT.